This T cell receptor (beta chain) was sequenced during a study of human thymus T cells. Corrective cardiac surgery supplied the resected thymus tissue. Donors were healthy Finnish babies undergoing corrective operations for congenital heart defects. TCRdb's copy holds only in-frame clones and misses some; the assay was immunoSEQ multiplex PCR. The table lists about 78,000 clones, just over 95% of them singletons. The J segment lost 3 bases and the V segment lost 0 bases, leaving 7 bases of the junction unmatched. This CDR3 contains 17 residues. CDR1 is SGHRS, CDR2 YFSETQ, per germline. General observations from the study: V and J genes seemed to be used with bias in thymic and blood repertoires. Related research examined unrelated individuals and reported that their thymic repertoires overlapped highly.

Details on this clone: Its matching antigen is unknown.

The chain couples TRBV5-1 to TRBJ2-7; TRBD2 matches 12 bases. This TCR derives from a boy under two years old with a congenital heart defect but otherwise immunologically healthy. The sequenced sample consisted of thymus tissue. The CDR3 nucleotides are TGCGCCAGCAGCTTGGGGTCGCCTAGCGGGAGGGACTACGAGCAGTACTTC. Translation gives CASSLGSPSGRDYEQYF.